This T cell receptor (beta chain) emerged from a study of beta chain features in type 1 diabetes. Sorted populations were all over 98% pure. As for this clone: Its antigen is undetermined.

Broader study findings: TCRB CDR3s were moderately but significantly shorter in Type 1 diabetes patients in all four CD4+ subsets. The study found fewer insertions and more deletions at VDJ junctions in type 1 diabetes patients.

The V and J ends lost 0 bases and 0 bases, in that order; junction bases with no gene match: 4. This CDR3 has 17 residues. CDR1 and CDR2 (germline): SGDLS, YYNGEE. Investigators reverse transcribed all isolated RNA, so they sequenced expressed TCRB transcripts. Read counts averaged roughly 3.5 million for samples of naive, central memory and regulatory T cells. Produced via immunoSEQ multiplex PCR; TCRdb's table is partial and in-frame only. The table records around 290,000 clones, roughly 8% of them present only once. Source material: central memory CD4+ T cells from blood. V gene TRBV9 combines with J gene TRBJ2-5; 11 bases are a match to TRBD2. The source is a woman between 18 and 29 years old in good health. CDR3 nucleotides: TGTGCCAGCAGCGTAGGATTTAGCGGGGGGGACCAAGAGACCCAGTACTTC. This sequence encodes CASSVGFSGGDQETQYF.